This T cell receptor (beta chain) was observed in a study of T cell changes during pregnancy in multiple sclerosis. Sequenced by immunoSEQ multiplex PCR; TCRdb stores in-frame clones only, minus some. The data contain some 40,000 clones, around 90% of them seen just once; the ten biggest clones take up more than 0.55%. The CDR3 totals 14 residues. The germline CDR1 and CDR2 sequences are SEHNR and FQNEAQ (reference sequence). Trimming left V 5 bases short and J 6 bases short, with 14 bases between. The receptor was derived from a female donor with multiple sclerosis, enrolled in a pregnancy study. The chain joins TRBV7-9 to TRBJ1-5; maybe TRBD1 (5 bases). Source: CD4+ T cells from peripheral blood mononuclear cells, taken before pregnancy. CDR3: CASSDTGGVQPQHF. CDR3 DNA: TGTGCCAGCAGCGACACGGGGGGGGTTCAGCCCCAGCATTTT.